A selection of T cell receptor beta chains follows, all from one sample in a study of graft-versus-host responses after intestinal transplantation. Their target antigens are unknown. Method: immunoSEQ multiplex PCR; TCRdb's copy keeps in-frame clones and lacks some. This sample carries about 130,000 clones, 85% to 95% of them seen once, and the ten largest clones take around 0.16%. Sequenced here: unstimulated CD4+ T cells sorted from spleen or lymph node cells, sampled before intestinal transplant. These receptors were collected from a human donor who received an intestinal transplant. The CDR3 runs from the conserved cysteine through the conserved F or W. D genes are given only for firm matches. Clone sizes are given selectively: once, few, many, or a class where the clone is expanded.

D,V,size,J,CDR3,DNA
-,TRBV15,-,TRBJ1-2,CATSGGGYGYTF,TGTGCCACCAGCGGAGGGGGCTATGGCTACACCTTC
-,TRBV11-3,-,TRBJ2-3,CASSRLSATDTQYF,TGTGCCAGCAGTAGACTGTCTGCCACAGATACGCAGTATTTT
TRBD2,TRBV11-2,-,TRBJ2-3,CASMQAGGPGTQYF,TGTGCCAGCATGCAAGCGGGGGGGCCAGGGACGCAGTATTTT
-,TRBV5-6,-,TRBJ1-2,CASSLAVGDDGGYTF,TGTGCCAGCAGCTTGGCGGTAGGGGATGATGGTGGCTACACCTTC
-,TRBV29-1,-,TRBJ2-3,CSVDQGGLTDTQYF,TGCAGCGTTGATCAGGGAGGTCTCACGGATACGCAGTATTTT
-,TRBV6-6,-,TRBJ2-3,CASSYDLTDTQYF,TGTGCCAGCAGTTACGACCTCACAGATACGCAGTATTTT
TRBD1,TRBV6-1,-,TRBJ1-3,CASSEALGQAVGNTIYF,TGTGCCAGCAGTGAAGCCCTAGGACAGGCGGTCGGAAACACCATATATTTT
-,TRBV10-3,once,TRBJ2-3,CAIRTSTLSDTQYF,TGTGCCATCAGAACTTCGACCCTCTCGGATACGCAGTATTTT
TRBD1,TRBV5-4,-,TRBJ1-1,CASSLDRGSRTEAFF,TGTGCCAGCAGTCTGGACAGGGGGTCTCGGACTGAAGCTTTCTTT
TRBD1,TRBV15,few,TRBJ1-4,CATSGQGRREKLFF,TGTGCCACCAGCGGACAGGGCCGTCGGGAAAAACTGTTTTTT
TRBD1,TRBV15,-,TRBJ1-2,CATSLTQGGGGYTF,TGTGCCACCAGCCTAACCCAGGGGGGTGGTGGCTACACCTTC
-,TRBV18,-,TRBJ2-2,CASSPREAGELFF,TGTGCCAGCTCACCACGGGAGGCCGGGGAGCTGTTTTTT
-,TRBV25-1,-,TRBJ1-1,CASSAPNRLLNTEAFF,TGTGCCAGCAGTGCGCCTAACAGGCTCCTGAACACTGAAGCTTTCTTT
-,TRBV25-1,-,TRBJ1-2,CASSARGGYTF,TGTGCCAGCAGTGCCCGAGGGGGCTACACCTTC
-,TRBV2,-,TRBJ1-1,CASSYTEAFF,TGTGCCAGTAGTTACACTGAAGCTTTCTTT
TRBD1,TRBV6-1,-,TRBJ1-6,CASRPDRGGSPLHF,TGTGCCAGCAGACCGGACAGGGGAGGATCACCCCTCCACTTT
-,TRBV6-1,-,TRBJ2-3,CATGRAGGSGDTQYF,TGTGCCACCGGACGAGCCGGGGGATCCGGAGATACGCAGTATTTT
-,TRBV2,-,TRBJ1-4,CASSLQGTNEKLFF,TGTGCCAGCAGTTTACAGGGAACTAATGAAAAACTGTTTTTT
-,TRBV2,once,TRBJ2-3,CASRDGLHTDTQYF,TGTGCCAGCAGGGACGGACTACACACAGATACGCAGTATTTT
-,TRBV6-5,-,TRBJ2-7,CASSLDGAPYEQYF,TGTGCCAGCAGTCTAGATGGGGCCCCCTACGAGCAGTACTTC